The TCR beta chain described here comes from a study of blood T cell repertoires in COVID-19. V dropped 3 bases and J dropped 0; count of bases not matched to a gene: 7. CDR3 size: 18 residues. CDR1 is KGHSH and CDR2 is LQKENI in the germline V gene. Original processing notes: Estimation of nucleated cell counts relied on the amplification of reference gene primers. Assay: immunoSEQ multiplex PCR; the TCRdb copy retains only in-frame clones and omits some. The V and J calls and clone size come from that table; D and trimming were worked out from the DNA. The sample has over 90,000 clones; approximately 86% are singletons.

This TCR derives from a man in his fifties or sixties with active or convalescent COVID-19. The chain combines TRBV18 with TRBJ2-6; 8 bases are a match to TRBD1. The sequenced material came from peripheral blood. The CDR3, as DNA: TGTGCCAGCTCACCCTTCGGGACAGGCGGCTCTGGGGCCAACGTCCTGACTTTC. This gives the protein CASSPFGTGGSGANVLTF.